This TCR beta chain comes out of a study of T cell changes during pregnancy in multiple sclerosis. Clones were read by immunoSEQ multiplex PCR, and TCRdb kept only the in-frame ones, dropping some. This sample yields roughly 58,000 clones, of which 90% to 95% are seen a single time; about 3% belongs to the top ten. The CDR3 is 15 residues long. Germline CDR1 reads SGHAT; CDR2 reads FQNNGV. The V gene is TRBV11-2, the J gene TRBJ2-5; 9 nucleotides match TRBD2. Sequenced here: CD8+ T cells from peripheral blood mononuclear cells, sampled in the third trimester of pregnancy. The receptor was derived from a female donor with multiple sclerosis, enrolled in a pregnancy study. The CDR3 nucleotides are TGTAGTTCGTTAGCGGGAGACCTTGCGAGGGAGACCCAGTACTTC. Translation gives CSSLAGDLARETQYF.